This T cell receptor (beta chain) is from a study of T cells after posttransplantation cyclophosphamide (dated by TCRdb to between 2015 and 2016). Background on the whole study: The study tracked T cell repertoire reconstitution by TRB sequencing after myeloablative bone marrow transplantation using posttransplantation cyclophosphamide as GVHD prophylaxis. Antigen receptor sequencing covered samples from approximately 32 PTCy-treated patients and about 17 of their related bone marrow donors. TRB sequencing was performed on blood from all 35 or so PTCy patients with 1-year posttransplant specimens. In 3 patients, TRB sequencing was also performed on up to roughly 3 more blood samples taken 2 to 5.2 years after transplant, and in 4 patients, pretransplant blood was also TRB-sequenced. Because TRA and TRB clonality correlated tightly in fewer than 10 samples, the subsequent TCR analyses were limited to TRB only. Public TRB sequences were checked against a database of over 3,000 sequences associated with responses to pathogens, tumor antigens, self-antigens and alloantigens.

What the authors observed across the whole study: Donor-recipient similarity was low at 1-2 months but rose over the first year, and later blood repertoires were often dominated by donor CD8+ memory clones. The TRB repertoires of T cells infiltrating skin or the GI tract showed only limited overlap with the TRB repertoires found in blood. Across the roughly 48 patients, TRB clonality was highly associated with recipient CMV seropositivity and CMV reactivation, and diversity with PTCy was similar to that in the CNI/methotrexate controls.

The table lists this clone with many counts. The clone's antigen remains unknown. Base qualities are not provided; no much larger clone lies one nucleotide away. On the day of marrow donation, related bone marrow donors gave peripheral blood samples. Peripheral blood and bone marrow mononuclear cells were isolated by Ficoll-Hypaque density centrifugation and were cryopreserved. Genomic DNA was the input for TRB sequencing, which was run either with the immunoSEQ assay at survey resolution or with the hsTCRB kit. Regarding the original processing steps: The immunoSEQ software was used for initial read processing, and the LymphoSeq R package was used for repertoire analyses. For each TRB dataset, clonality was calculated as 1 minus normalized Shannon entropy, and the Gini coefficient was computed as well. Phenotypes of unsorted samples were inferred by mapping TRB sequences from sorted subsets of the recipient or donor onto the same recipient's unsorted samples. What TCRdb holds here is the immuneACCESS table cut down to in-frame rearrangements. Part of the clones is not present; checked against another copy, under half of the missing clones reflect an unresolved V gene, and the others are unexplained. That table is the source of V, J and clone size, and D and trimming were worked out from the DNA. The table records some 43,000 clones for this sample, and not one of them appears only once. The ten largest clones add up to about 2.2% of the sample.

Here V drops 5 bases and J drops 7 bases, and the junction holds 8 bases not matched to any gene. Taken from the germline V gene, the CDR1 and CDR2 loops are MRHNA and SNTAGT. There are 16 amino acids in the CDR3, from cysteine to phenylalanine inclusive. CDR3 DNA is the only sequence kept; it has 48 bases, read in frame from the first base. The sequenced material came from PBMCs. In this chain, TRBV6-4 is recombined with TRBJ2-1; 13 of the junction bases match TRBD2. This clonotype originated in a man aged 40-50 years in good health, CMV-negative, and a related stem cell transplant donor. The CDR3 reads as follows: CASSRGLAGVGNEQFF. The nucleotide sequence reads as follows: TGTGCCAGCAGTCGAGGACTAGCGGGAGTGGGGAATGAGCAGTTCTTC.